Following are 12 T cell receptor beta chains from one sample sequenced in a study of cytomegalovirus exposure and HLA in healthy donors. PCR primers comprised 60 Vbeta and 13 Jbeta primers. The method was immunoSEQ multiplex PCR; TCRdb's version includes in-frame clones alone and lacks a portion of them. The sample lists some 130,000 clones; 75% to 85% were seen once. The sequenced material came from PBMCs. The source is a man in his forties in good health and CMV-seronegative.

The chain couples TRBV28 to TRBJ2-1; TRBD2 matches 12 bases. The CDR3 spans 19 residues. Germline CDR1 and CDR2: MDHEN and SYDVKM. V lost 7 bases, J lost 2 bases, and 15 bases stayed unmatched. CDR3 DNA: TGTGCCAGCACCCCCGGGGGGCTAGCGGGAGGGGCTCCCTACAATGAGCAGTTCTTC. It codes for CASTPGGLAGGAPYNEQFF. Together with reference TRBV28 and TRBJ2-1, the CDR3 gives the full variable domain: DVKVTQSSRYLVKRTGEKVFLECVQDMDHENMFWYRQDPGLGLRLIYFSYDVKMKEKGDIPEGYSVSREKKERFSLILESASTNQTSMYLCASTPGGLAGGAPYNEQFFGPGTRLTVL.

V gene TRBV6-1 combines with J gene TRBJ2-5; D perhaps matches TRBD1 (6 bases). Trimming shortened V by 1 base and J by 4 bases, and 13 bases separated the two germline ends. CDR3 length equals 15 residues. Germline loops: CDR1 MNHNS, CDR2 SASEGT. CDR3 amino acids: CASSEEAGRGETQYF. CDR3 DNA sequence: TGTGCCAGCAGTGAAGAGGCGGGCAGGGGAGAGACCCAGTACTTC.

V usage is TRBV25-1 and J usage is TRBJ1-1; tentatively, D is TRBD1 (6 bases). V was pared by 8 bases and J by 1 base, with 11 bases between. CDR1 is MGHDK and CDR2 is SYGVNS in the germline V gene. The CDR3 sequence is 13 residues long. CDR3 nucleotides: TGTGCCAGCTTAAAACAGGGGAACACTGAAGCTTTCTTT. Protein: CASLKQGNTEAFF.

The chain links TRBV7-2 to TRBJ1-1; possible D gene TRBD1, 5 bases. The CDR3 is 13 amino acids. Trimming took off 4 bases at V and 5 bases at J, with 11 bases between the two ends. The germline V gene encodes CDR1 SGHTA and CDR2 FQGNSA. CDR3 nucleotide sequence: TGTGCCAGCAGCTGGGGGGGAGTAACTGAAGCTTTCTTT. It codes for CASSWGGVTEAFF. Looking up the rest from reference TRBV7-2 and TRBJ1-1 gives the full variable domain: GAGVSQSPSNKVTEKGKDVELRCDPISGHTALYWYRQSLGQGLEFLIYFQGNSAPDKSGLPSDRFSAERTGGSVSTLTIQRTQQEDSAVYLCASSWGGVTEAFFGQGTRLTVV.

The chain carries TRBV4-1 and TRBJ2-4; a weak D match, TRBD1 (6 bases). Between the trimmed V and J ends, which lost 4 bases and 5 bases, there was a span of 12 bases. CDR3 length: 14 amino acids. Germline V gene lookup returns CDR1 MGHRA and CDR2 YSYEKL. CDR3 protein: CASSPRDTENIQYF. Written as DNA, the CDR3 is TGCGCCAGCAGCCCCCGGGACACGGAAAACATTCAGTACTTC.

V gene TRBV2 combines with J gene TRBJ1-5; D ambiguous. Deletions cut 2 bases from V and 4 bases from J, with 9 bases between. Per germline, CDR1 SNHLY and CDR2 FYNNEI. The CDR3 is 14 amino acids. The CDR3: CASSEWALNQPQHF. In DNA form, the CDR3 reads TGTGCCAGCAGTGAATGGGCCCTAAATCAGCCCCAGCATTTT.

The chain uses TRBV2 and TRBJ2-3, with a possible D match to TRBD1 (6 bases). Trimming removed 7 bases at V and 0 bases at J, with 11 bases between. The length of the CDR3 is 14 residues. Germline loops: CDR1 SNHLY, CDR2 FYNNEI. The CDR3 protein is CASNRDTSTDTQYF. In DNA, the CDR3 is TGTGCCAGCAACAGGGACACTAGCACAGATACGCAGTATTTT.

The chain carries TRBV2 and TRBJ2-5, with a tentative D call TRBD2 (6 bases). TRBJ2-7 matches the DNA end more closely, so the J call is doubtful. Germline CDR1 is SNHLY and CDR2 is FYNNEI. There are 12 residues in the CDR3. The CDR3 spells CASNGGVGEQYF. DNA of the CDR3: TGTGCCAGCAATGGCGGGGTTGGCGAGCAGTACTTC.

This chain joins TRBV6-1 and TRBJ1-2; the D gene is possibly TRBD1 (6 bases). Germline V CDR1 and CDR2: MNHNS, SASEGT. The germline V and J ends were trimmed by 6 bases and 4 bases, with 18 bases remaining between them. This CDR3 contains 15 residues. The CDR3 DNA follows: TGTGCCAGCAGGCAAGAACAGGGCGGGGGCTATGGCTACACCTTC. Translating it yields CASRQEQGGGYGYTF.

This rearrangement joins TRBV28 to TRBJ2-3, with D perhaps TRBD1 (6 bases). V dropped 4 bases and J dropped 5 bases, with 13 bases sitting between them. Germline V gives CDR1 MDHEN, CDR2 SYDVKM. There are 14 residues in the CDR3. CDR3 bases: TGTGCCAGCAGTTACAGGGCCAGGGGAGATACGCAGTATTTT. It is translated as CASSYRARGDTQYF. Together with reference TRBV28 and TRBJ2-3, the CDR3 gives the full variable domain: DVKVTQSSRYLVKRTGEKVFLECVQDMDHENMFWYRQDPGLGLRLIYFSYDVKMKEKGDIPEGYSVSREKKERFSLILESASTNQTSMYLCASSYRARGDTQYFGPGTRLTVL.

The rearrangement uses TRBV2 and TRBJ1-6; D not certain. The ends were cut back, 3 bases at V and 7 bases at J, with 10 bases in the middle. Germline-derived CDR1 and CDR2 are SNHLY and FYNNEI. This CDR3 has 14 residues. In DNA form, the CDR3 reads TGTGCCAGCAGTGAGGAGGGCGGGAATTCACCCCTCCACTTT. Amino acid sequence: CASSEEGGNSPLHF.

Written as DNA, the CDR3 is TGTGCCAGCAGTTACGCAAGCGGGGGAGTGCCAGATACGCAGTATTTT. It yields the protein CASSYASGGVPDTQYF. V gene TRBV6-5 combines with J gene TRBJ2-3; TRBD2 agrees at 8 bases. CDR1 and CDR2 from the germline V gene are MNHEY and SVGAGI. The CDR3 totals 16 residues. The trim removed 2 bases at V and 4 bases at J, leaving 8 bases unmatched.